This entry describes one T cell receptor (beta chain). Its antigen is not identified. This sample was included in a study of cytomegalovirus exposure and HLA in healthy donors. In the PCR, 60 Vbeta and 13 Jbeta primers were used. The table came from immunoSEQ multiplex PCR; TCRdb's copy has only in-frame clones and leaves some out. The sample shows over 150,000 clones, 75% of them seen only once. This CDR3 spans 14 amino acids. Germline CDR1 and CDR2: MDHEN and SYDVKM. Trimming removed 4 bases from V and 1 base from J, with 10 bases in between. Whole-study findings and limits: A likely sequencing artifact accounted for one observed cluster of highly shared sequence variants.

This chain links TRBV28 with TRBJ1-1, with D perhaps matching TRBD1 (5 bases). Material for sequencing was PBMCs. The TCR sequence derives from a male donor in good health and CMV-seronegative. The CDR3: CASSSEQGNTEAFF. CDR3 nucleotides: TGTGCCAGCAGTTCCGAGCAGGGGAACACTGAAGCTTTCTTT.